In this sample, the clone carrying this TCR beta chain turned up a few times. Only in-frame clones appear in the TCRdb table, and some are missing; sequencing was by immunoSEQ multiplex PCR. The sample contains roughly 160,000 clones, approximately 86% of which appear only once. CDR3 length equals 17 residues. The V and J ends lost 2 bases and 0 bases, in that order; junction bases with no gene match: 5. Germline-derived CDR1 and CDR2 are KGHSH and LQKENI. The entry originates in a study of blood T cell repertoires in COVID-19. Background on the study: The samples span acute and convalescent COVID-19 from the United States, Italy and Spain. Nucleic acid was either cDNA or gDNA, and it came from T cells, B-cell-depleted T cells, or PBMCs.

This TCR came from a man at least 80 years old with COVID-19, enrolled during active disease. V is TRBV18 and J is TRBJ2-1, with 9 bases that match TRBD2. Specimen: peripheral blood. CDR3 sequence reads: CASSPTSGGSSYNEQFF. The DNA of the CDR3 is TGTGCCAGCTCACCAACCAGCGGGGGGTCCTCCTACAATGAGCAGTTCTTC.